These 4 T cell receptor beta chains originate from one sample sequenced in a study of regulatory T cells in long-lasting Graves disease. Time point defined: persistent/refractory GD, antithyroid drugs over 5 years with positive TRAb. PBMC-derived RNA was used for the TCR library. With iRepertoire HTBI primers and Arm-PCR of CDR3 regions, TCR beta libraries were built. TCRdb used MiXCR to reprocess the multiplex PCR reads, holding one entry per CDR3 protein. Here the sample spans fewer than 400,000 distinct CDR3 sequences, less than 25% being singletons. Sequencing was performed on peripheral blood mononuclear cells (PBMCs), taken when the disease was refractory, from a patient treated with antithyroid drugs. These receptor sequences come from a female donor with Graves disease.

This clonotype came up a few times. The V gene is TRBV27, the J gene TRBJ1-2; the D gene is possibly TRBD1 (5 bases). The CDR3 extends over 13 amino acids. Germline V lookup: CDR1 MNHEY, CDR2 SMNVEV (reference sequence). Trimming pared 5 bases from V and 4 bases from J, leaving 11 bases between. The CDR3 loop is CASSPRQTYGYTF. The CDR3, as DNA: TGTGCCAGCAGTCCTCGACAGACCTATGGCTACACCTTC.

The chain links TRBV20-1 to TRBJ1-2, with D unclear. Germline lookup yields CDR1 DFQATT and CDR2 SNEGSKA (reference sequence). V was shortened by 3 bases and J by 8 bases, with 19 bases between the two germline ends. CDR3 length: 14 residues. The CDR3 DNA follows: TGCAGTGCTAGTGGCGGACCCCTTACTATAGGCTACACCTTC. This translates into CSASGGPLTIGYTF.

The rearrangement links TRBV20-1 to TRBJ2-7; possibly TRBD1 for D (6 bases). The CDR3 is made up of 14 amino acids. CDR1 DFQATT and CDR2 SNEGSKA come from the germline V gene (reference sequence). Deletions cut 6 bases from V and 4 bases from J, with 19 bases between. DNA for the CDR3: TGCAGTGCCCATTCGGGCAGGGGATCTTACGAGCAGTACTTC. Protein product: CSAHSGRGSYEQYF.

The chain combines TRBV18 with TRBJ2-2; 8 positions agree with TRBD1. V gave up 4 bases and J gave up 0 bases; unmatched junction bases: 4. The germline gives CDR1 KGHSH, CDR2 LQKENI. The CDR3 covers 16 residues. The CDR3 sequence: CASSLKDRANTGELFF. CDR3 DNA sequence: TGTGCCAGCTCACTAAAGGACAGGGCGAACACCGGGGAGCTGTTTTTT.